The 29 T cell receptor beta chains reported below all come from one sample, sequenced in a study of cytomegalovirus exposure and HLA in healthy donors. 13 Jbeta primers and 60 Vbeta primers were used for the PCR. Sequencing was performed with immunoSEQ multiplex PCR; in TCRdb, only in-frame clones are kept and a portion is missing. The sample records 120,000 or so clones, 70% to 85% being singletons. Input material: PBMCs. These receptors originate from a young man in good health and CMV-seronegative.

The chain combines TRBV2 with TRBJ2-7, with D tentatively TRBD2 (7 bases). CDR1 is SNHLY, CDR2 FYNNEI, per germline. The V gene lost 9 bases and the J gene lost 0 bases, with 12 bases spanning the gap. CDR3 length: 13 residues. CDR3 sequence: CARGAGASYEQYF. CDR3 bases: TGTGCCAGGGGGGCGGGGGCCTCCTACGAGCAGTACTTC. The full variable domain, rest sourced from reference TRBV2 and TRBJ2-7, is EPEVTQTPSHQVTQMGQEVILRCVPISNHLYFYWYRQILGQKVEFLVSFYNNEISEKSEIFDDQFSVERPDGSNFTLKIRSTKLEDSAMYFCARGAGASYEQYFGPGTRLTVT.

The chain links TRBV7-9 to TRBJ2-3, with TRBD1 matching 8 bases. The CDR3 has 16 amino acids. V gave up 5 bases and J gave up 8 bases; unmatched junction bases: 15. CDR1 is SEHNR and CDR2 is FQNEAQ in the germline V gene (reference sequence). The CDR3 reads CASSPQGATLSTTQYF. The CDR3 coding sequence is TGTGCCAGCAGCCCGCAGGGGGCGACCCTCTCTACTACGCAGTATTTT. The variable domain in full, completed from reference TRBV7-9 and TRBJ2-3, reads DTGVSQNPRHKITKRGQNVTFRCDPISEHNRLYWYRQTLGQGPEFLTYFQNEAQLEKSRLLSDRFSAERPKGSFSTLEIQRTEQGDSAMYLCASSPQGATLSTTQYFGPGTRLTVL.

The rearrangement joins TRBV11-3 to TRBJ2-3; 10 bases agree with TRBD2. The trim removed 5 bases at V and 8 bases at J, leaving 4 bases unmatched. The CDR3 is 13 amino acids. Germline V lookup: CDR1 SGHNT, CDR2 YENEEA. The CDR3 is CASSPAGGATQYF. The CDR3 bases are TGTGCCAGCAGCCCAGCGGGGGGGGCTACGCAGTATTTT.

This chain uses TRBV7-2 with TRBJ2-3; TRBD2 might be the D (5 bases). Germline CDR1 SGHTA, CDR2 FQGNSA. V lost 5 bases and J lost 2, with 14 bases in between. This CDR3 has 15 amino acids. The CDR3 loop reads CASSPSGRYTDTQYF. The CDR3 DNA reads TGTGCCAGCAGCCCGAGCGGCAGGTACACAGATACGCAGTATTTT. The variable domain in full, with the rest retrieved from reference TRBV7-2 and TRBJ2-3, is GAGVSQSPSNKVTEKGKDVELRCDPISGHTALYWYRQSLGQGLEFLIYFQGNSAPDKSGLPSDRFSAERTGGSVSTLTIQRTQQEDSAVYLCASSPSGRYTDTQYFGPGTRLTVL.

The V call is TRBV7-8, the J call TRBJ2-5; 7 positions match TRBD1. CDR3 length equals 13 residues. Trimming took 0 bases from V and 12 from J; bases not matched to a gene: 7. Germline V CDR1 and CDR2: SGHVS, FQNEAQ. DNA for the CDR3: TGTGCCAGCAGCTTAGCGCCGGGACAGCTCGAGTACTTC. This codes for CASSLAPGQLEYF.

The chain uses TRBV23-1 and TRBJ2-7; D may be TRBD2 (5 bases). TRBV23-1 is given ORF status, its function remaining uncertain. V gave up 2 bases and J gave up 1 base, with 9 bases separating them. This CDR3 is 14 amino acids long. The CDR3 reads CASSQEGQSYEQYF. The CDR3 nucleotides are TGCGCCAGCAGTCAAGAGGGTCAGTCCTACGAGCAGTACTTC.

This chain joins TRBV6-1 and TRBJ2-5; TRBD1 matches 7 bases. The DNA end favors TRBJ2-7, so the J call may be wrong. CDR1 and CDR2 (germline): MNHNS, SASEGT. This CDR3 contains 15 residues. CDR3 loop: CASRGVGQTSYEQYF. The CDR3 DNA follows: TGTGCCAGCAGGGGCGTGGGACAGACCTCCTACGAGCAGTACTTC.

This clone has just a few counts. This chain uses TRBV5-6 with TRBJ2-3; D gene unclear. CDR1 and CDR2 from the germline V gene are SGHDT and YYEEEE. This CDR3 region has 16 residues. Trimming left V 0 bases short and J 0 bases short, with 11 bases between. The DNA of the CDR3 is TGTGCCAGCAGCTTGGTCTTGAGCCTTAGCACAGATACGCAGTATTTT. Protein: CASSLVLSLSTDTQYF.

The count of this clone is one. In DNA, the CDR3 is TGCGCCAGCAGCCAAGATTTACCTAGCTCCTACAATGAGCAGTTCTTC. The encoded protein is CASSQDLPSSYNEQFF. The chain links TRBV4-1 to TRBJ2-1; D is uncertain. The V gene's germline CDR1 is MGHRA and CDR2 YSYEKL. There are 16 residues in the CDR3. V was clipped by 0 bases and J by 0 bases, with 9 bases between them.

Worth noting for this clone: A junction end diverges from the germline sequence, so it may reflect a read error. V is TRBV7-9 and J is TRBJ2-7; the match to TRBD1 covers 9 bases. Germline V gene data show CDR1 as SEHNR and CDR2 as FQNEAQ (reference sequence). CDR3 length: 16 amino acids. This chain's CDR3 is CSSSLAPGTGTHEQYF. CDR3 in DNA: TGTTCCAGCAGCTTAGCCCCCGGGACAGGGACACACGAGCAGTACTTC.

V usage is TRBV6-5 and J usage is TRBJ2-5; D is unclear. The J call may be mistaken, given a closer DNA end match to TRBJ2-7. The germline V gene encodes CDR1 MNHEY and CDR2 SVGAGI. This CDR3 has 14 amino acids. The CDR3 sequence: CASRTLRFSYEQYF. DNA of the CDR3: TGTGCCAGCAGAACCCTGAGGTTCTCCTACGAGCAGTACTTC.

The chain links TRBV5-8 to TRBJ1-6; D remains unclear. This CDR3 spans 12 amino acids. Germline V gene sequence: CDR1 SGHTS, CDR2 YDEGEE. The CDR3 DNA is TGTGATCTTAGCTCCTATAATTCACCCCTCCACTTT. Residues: CDLSSYNSPLHF.

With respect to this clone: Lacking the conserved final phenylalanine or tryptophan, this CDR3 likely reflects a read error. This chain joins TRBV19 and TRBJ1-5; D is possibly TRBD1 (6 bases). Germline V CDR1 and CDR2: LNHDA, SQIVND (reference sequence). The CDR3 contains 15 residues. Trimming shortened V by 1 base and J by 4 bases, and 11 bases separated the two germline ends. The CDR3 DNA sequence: TGTGCCAGTAGTATAGTGGTGCAGGGGAATCAGCCCCAGCATTGT. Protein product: CASSIVVQGNQPQHC.

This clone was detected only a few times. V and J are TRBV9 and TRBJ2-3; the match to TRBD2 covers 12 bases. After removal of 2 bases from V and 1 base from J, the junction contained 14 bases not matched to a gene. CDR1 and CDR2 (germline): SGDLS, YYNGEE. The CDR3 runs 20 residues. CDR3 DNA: TGTGCCAGCAGCGTGCCACTAGCGGGGGGCCGCAAACAGGGCACAGATACGCAGTATTTT. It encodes CASSVPLAGGRKQGTDTQYF.

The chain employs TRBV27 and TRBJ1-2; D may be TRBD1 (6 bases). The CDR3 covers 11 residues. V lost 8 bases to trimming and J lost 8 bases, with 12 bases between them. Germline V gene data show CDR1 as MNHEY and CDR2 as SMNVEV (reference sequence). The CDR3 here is CASHWGGGYTF. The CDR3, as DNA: TGTGCCAGCCACTGGGGGGGCGGCTACACCTTC.

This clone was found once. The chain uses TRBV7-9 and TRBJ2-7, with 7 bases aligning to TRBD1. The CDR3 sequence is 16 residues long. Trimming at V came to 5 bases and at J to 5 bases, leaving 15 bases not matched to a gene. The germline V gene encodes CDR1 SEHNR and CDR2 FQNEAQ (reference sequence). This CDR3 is CASSLPRDSAGHEQYF. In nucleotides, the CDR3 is TGTGCCAGCAGCCTTCCACGGGACAGCGCAGGGCACGAGCAGTACTTC. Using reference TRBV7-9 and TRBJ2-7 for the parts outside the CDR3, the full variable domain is DTGVSQNPRHKITKRGQNVTFRCDPISEHNRLYWYRQTLGQGPEFLTYFQNEAQLEKSRLLSDRFSAERPKGSFSTLEIQRTEQGDSAMYLCASSLPRDSAGHEQYFGPGTRLTVT.

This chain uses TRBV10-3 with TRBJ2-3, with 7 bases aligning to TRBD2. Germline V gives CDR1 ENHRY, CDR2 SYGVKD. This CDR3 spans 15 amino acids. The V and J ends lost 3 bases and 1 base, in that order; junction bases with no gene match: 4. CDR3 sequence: CAISELAGGTDTQYF. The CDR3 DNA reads TGTGCCATCAGTGAATTGGCGGGGGGCACAGATACGCAGTATTTT.

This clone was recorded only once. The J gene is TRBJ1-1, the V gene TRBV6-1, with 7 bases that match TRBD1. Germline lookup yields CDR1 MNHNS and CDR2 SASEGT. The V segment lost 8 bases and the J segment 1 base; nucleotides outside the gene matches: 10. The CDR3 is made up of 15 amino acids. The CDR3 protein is CASPGNEGANTEAFF. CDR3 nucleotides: TGTGCCAGCCCGGGGAACGAGGGGGCGAACACTGAAGCTTTCTTT.

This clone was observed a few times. The chain's CDR3 is CASSYSGQAAYGYTF. CDR3 DNA sequence: TGTGCCAGCAGTTACTCAGGCCAGGCTGCTTATGGCTACACCTTC. The V call is TRBV6-5, the J call TRBJ1-2; D ambiguous. The CDR3 extends over 15 amino acids. CDR1 is MNHEY and CDR2 is SVGAGI in the germline V gene. V was trimmed by 0 bases and J by 5 bases, leaving 13 bases between them.

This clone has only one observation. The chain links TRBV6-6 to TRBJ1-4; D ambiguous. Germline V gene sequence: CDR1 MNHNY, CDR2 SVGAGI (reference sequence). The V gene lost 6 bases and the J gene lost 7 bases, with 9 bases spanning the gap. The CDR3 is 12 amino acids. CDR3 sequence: CASSTSGEKLFF. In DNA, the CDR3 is TGTGCCAGCAGCACGAGCGGTGAAAAACTGTTTTTT.

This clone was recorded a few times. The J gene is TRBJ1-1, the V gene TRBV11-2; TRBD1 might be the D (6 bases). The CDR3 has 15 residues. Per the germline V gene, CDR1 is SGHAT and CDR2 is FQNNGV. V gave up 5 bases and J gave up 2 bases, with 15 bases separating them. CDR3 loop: CASSLRGGKNTEAFF. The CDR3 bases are TGTGCCAGCAGCCTTAGGGGGGGGAAAAACACTGAAGCTTTCTTT.

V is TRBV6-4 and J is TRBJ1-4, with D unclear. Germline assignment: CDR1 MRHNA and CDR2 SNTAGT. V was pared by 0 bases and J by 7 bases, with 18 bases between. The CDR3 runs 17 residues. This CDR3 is CASSDSRVSRSSEKLFF. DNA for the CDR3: TGTGCCAGCAGTGACTCGAGGGTCTCCCGATCTAGTGAAAAACTGTTTTTT.

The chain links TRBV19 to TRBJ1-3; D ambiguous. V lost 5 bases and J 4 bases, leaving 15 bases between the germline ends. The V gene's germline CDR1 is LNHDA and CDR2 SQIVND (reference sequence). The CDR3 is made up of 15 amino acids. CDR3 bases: TGTGCCAGTAGTTCCCGGACTGGGAACGGAAACACCATATATTTT. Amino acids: CASSSRTGNGNTIYF.

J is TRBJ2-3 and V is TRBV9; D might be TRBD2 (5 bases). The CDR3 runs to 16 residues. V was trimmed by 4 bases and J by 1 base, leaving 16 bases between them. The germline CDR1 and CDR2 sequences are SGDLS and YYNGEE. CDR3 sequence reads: CASSPTRLGGTDTQYF. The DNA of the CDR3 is TGTGCCAGCAGCCCCACTAGACTTGGGGGCACAGATACGCAGTATTTT.

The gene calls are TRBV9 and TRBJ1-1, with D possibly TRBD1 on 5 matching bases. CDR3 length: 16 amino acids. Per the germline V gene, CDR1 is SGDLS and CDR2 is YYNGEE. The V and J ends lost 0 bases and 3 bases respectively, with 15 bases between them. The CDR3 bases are TGTGCCAGCAGCGTAGCTTTGGGGGGGTTGGACACTGAAGCTTTCTTT. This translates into CASSVALGGLDTEAFF.

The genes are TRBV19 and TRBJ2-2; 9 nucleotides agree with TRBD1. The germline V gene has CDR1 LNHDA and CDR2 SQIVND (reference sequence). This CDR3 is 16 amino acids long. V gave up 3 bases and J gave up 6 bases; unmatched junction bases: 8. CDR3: CASSIGQGIMSGELFF. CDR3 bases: TGTGCCAGTAGTATCGGACAGGGGATTATGTCCGGGGAGCTGTTTTTT.

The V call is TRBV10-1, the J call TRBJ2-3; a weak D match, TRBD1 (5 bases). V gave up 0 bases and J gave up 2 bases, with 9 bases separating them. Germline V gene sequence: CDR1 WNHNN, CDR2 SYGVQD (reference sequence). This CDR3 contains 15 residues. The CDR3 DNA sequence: TGCGCCAGCAGTGAGTCGGGCAGGGTCACAGATACGCAGTATTTT. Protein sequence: CASSESGRVTDTQYF.

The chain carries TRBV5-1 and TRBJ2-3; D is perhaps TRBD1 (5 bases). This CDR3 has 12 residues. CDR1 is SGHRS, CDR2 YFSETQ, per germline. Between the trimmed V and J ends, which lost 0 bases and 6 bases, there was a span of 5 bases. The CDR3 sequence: CASSLEGDTQYF. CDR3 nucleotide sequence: TGCGCCAGCAGCTTGGAGGGGGATACGCAGTATTTT.

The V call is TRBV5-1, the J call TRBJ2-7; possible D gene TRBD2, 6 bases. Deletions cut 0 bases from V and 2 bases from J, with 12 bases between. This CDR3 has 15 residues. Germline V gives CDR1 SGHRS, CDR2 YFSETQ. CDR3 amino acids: CASSLAGGVAYEQYF. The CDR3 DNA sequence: TGCGCCAGCAGCTTGGCCGGAGGGGTTGCCTACGAGCAGTACTTC. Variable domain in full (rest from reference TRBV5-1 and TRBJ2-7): KAGVTQTPRYLIKTRGQQVTLSCSPISGHRSVSWYQQTPGQGLQFLFEYFSETQRNKGNFPGRFSGRQFSNSRSEMNVSTLELGDSALYLCASSLAGGVAYEQYFGPGTRLTVT.